The 20 T cell receptor beta chains below come from one sample, sequenced in a study of T cell responses to AZD1222 COVID-19 vaccine. The table came from immunoSEQ multiplex PCR; TCRdb's copy has only in-frame clones and leaves some out. The sample lists some 83,000 clones; more than 75% were seen once. Sequencing was performed on peripheral blood, taken on day 0 of AZD1222 vaccination. The receptors originated from an adult in good health.

The J gene is TRBJ1-2, the V gene TRBV12-3 or TRBV12-4, with no clear D. This CDR3 contains 11 residues. Trimming took off 7 bases at V and 3 bases at J, with 6 bases between the two ends. The CDR3 bases are TGTGCCAGCATAGGATACTATGGCTACACCTTC. Its translation: CASIGYYGYTF.

V and J are TRBV18 and TRBJ2-1; D uncertain. This CDR3 has 15 amino acids. V lost 1 base to trimming and J lost 0 bases, with 7 bases between them. The germline gives CDR1 KGHSH, CDR2 LQKENI. The CDR3 DNA sequence: TGTGCCAGCTCACCACAGGGAAGCTCCTACAATGAGCAGTTCTTC. This encodes CASSPQGSSYNEQFF. Complete variable domain (other parts from reference TRBV18 and TRBJ2-1): NAGVMQNPRHLVRRRGQEARLRCSPMKGHSHVYWYRQLPEEGLKFMVYLQKENIIDESGMPKERFSAEFPKEGPSILRIQQVVRGDSAAYFCASSPQGSSYNEQFFGPGTRLTVL.

CDR3 DNA: TGTGCCAGCAGCCTTACAGGGACTGGAAACACCATATATTTT. Translated, it gives CASSLTGTGNTIYF. V and J are TRBV6-5 and TRBJ1-3, with D tentatively TRBD1 (6 bases). V was shortened by 6 bases and J by 2 bases, with 11 bases between the two germline ends. CDR3 length: 14 amino acids. Germline values: CDR1 MNHEY, CDR2 SVGAGI.

V gene TRBV30 combines with J gene TRBJ1-1; 8 nucleotides align to TRBD1. The CDR3 has 13 amino acids. J lost 3 bases, V lost 7 bases, and 7 bases had no gene match. Per the germline V gene, CDR1 is GTSNPN and CDR2 is SVGIG (reference sequence). This CDR3 is CAYRQGRDTEAFF. The DNA for the CDR3 is TGTGCCTATAGACAGGGGCGGGACACTGAAGCTTTCTTT.

A few counts support this clone. This CDR3 reads CAWSDRGNQPQHF. The CDR3 nucleotides read TGTGCCTGGAGTGACAGGGGGAATCAGCCCCAGCATTTT. V usage is TRBV30 and J usage is TRBJ1-5; 8 bases fit TRBD1. V was clipped by 1 base and J by 4 bases; unmatched bases: 0. The CDR3 spans 13 residues. Germline lookup yields CDR1 GTSNPN and CDR2 SVGIG (reference sequence).

The chain carries TRBV9 and TRBJ1-1; D ambiguous. Germline CDR1 SGDLS, CDR2 YYNGEE. CDR3 length: 15 amino acids. Trimming removed 0 bases at V and 0 bases at J, with 9 bases between. The CDR3 protein is CASSVVSDMNTEAFF. The CDR3 DNA sequence: TGTGCCAGCAGCGTAGTGTCAGACATGAACACTGAAGCTTTCTTT.

This clone was counted between two and nine times. This chain links TRBV10-2 with TRBJ2-1, with TRBD1 matching 7 bases. Germline-derived CDR1 and CDR2 are WSHSY and SAAADI. The trim removed 6 bases at V and 8 bases at J, leaving 10 bases unmatched. This CDR3 has 14 residues. In DNA form, the CDR3 reads TGCGCCAGCAGGGAAGGGGGCTCGAGGCATGAGCAGTTCTTC. Its translation is CASREGGSRHEQFF.

The chain has TRBV6-2 or TRBV6-3 and TRBJ1-5; D remains ambiguous. Trimming pared 6 bases from V and 4 bases from J, leaving 25 bases between. CDR1 is MNHEY and CDR2 is SVGEGT in the germline V gene. The CDR3 consists of 18 residues. CDR3: CASSQHSIGPGLNQPQHF. DNA of the CDR3: TGTGCCAGCAGCCAACATTCCATTGGGCCGGGGTTGAATCAGCCCCAGCATTTT.

The V call is TRBV5-1, the J call TRBJ2-2, with TRBD1 matching over 7 bases. Trimming removed 4 bases from V and 7 bases from J; junction bases left unmatched: 13. The CDR3 length is 16 residues. CDR1 and CDR2 from the germline V gene are SGHRS and YFSETQ. CDR3 in DNA: TGCGCCAGCAGCCCCACAGGCTTCCAGGGGGACGGGGAGCTGTTTTTT. Translation gives CASSPTGFQGDGELFF.

This chain uses TRBV7-2 with TRBJ2-2; TRBD1 aligns across 10 bases. Germline trimming cut 3 bases from V and 16 bases from J; bases unmatched to any gene: 8. Germline V gives CDR1 SGHTA, CDR2 FQGNSA. The CDR3 loop spans 13 amino acids. DNA of the CDR3: TGTGCCAGCAGCTTCGACAGGGGGCGGGATGGGTTTTTT. This codes for CASSFDRGRDGFF.

This clone was seen only a few times. This rearrangement joins TRBV3-1 (or the pseudogene TRBV3-2) to TRBJ2-2, with TRBD2 matching over 8 bases. The CDR3 spans 15 residues. The V and J ends lost 3 bases and 1 base, in that order; junction bases with no gene match: 1. Germline V gene lookup returns CDR1 LGHDT and CDR2 YNNKEL (reference sequence). As DNA, the CDR3 is TGTGCCAGCAGCCAGGGACTAGAGAACACCGGGGAGCTGTTTTTT. Translating it yields CASSQGLENTGELFF.

This rearrangement joins TRBV27 to TRBJ1-4, with 9 bases matching TRBD1. V lost 4 bases and J lost 7; bases outside the gene matches: 10. The CDR3 loop spans 16 amino acids. Germline loops: CDR1 MNHEY, CDR2 SMNVEV (reference sequence). Here the CDR3 DNA reads TGTGCCAGCAGTTACTCGGGGACAGGGAGGGGTGAAAAACTGTTTTTT. Translated: CASSYSGTGRGEKLFF. Full variable domain (missing parts from reference TRBV27 and TRBJ1-4): EAQVTQNPRYLITVTGKKLTVTCSQNMNHEYMSWYRQDPGLGLRQIYYSMNVEVTDKGDVPEGYKVSRKEKRNFPLILESPSPNQTSLYFCASSYSGTGRGEKLFFGSGTQLSVL.

In this sample, this clone turned up a few times. V gene TRBV4-2 combines with J gene TRBJ1-1; D unclear. The CDR3 loop spans 14 amino acids. Germline V CDR1 and CDR2: LGHNA, YNFKEQ. V lost 0 bases, J lost 7 bases, and 12 bases lay in between. The DNA for the CDR3 is TGTGCCAGCAGCCAAGAAGGCTACGGGGTTGAAGCTTTCTTT. Amino acids: CASSQEGYGVEAFF.

CDR3 nucleotides: TGTGCCAGCTCACAGGGACAGAAGTACAATGAGCAGTTCTTC. This codes for CASSQGQKYNEQFF. This chain uses TRBV18 with TRBJ2-1; TRBD1 aligns across 7 bases. This CDR3 is 14 amino acids long. Germline CDR1 reads KGHSH; CDR2 reads LQKENI. Trimming took 4 bases from V and 4 from J; bases not matched to a gene: 4.

This clone was picked up one time. The rearrangement links TRBV7-9 to TRBJ2-1, with 8 bases that match TRBD1. Per the germline V gene, CDR1 is SEHNR and CDR2 is FQNEAQ (reference sequence). The CDR3 runs to 14 residues. J lost 7 bases, V lost 5 bases, and 7 bases had no gene match. CDR3 sequence: CASSHMTGVNEQFF. As DNA, the CDR3 is TGTGCCAGCAGCCATATGACAGGGGTTAATGAGCAGTTCTTC.

The chain has TRBV6-2 or TRBV6-3 and TRBJ2-2; 7 bases line up with TRBD1. V lost 4 bases and J lost 5; bases outside the gene matches: 13. This CDR3 is built from 17 residues. Germline CDR1 reads MNHEY; CDR2 reads SVGEGT. CDR3 sequence: CASSLRDSRYQTGELFF. As DNA, the CDR3 is TGTGCCAGCAGTTTACGGGACAGCCGATATCAGACCGGGGAGCTGTTTTTT.

V is TRBV19 and J is TRBJ2-7; D is possibly TRBD2 (7 bases). CDR3 length: 17 residues. Germline V gene lookup returns CDR1 LNHDA and CDR2 SQIVND (reference sequence). V was cut by 6 bases and J by 1 base, with 22 bases left in between. As DNA, the CDR3 is TGTGCCAGTAGCCGGGAAGAGGGGGGGACGTCATCCTACGAGCAGTACTTC. Encoded protein: CASSREEGGTSSYEQYF.

This chain uses TRBV2 with TRBJ1-6; D is undetermined. This CDR3 has 13 residues. Between the trimmed V and J ends, which lost 4 bases and 5 bases, there was a span of 6 bases. Germline V gene data show CDR1 as SNHLY and CDR2 as FYNNEI. CDR3 coding DNA: TGTGCCAGCAGTGTGGAAAATAATTCACCCCTCCACTTT. Translated: CASSVENNSPLHF.

The gene calls are TRBV14 and TRBJ2-2, with D hard to call. The CDR3 has 14 amino acids. V was clipped by 1 base and J by 5 bases, with 8 bases between them. CDR1 and CDR2 from the germline V gene are SGHDN and FVKESK. CDR3 nucleotide sequence: TGTGCCAGCAGCCAAGTATACGGGACCGGGGAGCTGTTTTTT. This sequence encodes CASSQVYGTGELFF.

Here the CDR3 reads CASGAGGAGGETQYF. CDR3 DNA: TGTGCCAGCGGAGCAGGGGGCGCGGGCGGAGAGACCCAGTACTTC. The chain carries TRBV7-6 and TRBJ2-5, with 8 nucleotides matching TRBD1. Germline CDR1 is SGHVS and CDR2 is FNYEAQ. The V and J ends lost 8 bases and 4 bases, in that order; junction bases with no gene match: 12. The CDR3 is 15 amino acids.